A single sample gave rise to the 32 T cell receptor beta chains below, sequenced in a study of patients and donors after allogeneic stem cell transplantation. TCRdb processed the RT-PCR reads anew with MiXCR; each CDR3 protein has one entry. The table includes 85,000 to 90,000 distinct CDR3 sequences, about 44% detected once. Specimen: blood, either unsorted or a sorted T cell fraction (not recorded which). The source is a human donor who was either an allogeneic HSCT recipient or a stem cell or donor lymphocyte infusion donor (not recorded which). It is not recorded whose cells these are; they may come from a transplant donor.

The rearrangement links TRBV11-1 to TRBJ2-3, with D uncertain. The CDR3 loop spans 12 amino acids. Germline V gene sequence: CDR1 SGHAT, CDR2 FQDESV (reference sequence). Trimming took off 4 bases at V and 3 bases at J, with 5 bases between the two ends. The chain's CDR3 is CASSSQTDTQYF. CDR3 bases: TGTGCCAGCAGCTCGCAGACAGATACGCAGTATTTT.

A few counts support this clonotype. The CDR3 DNA sequence: TGTGCCAGCAGCCAAGAAGGCCTCTATGGCTACACCTTC. Its protein product is CASSQEGLYGYTF. The V and J genes are TRBV3-1 and TRBJ1-2; D not certain. There are 13 residues in the CDR3. CDR1 LGHDT and CDR2 YNNKEL come from the germline V gene (reference sequence). V lost 0 bases, J lost 4 bases, and 6 bases lay in between.

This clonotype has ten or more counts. Here the CDR3 DNA reads TGTGCCAGCAGTTTAGTGTCAGCAAACACTGAAGCTTTCTTT. As protein: CASSLVSANTEAFF. V and J are TRBV12-3 or TRBV12-4 and TRBJ1-1; D gene uncertain. This CDR3 is 14 amino acids long. Trimming took 1 base from V and 2 from J, leaving 8 bases between them.

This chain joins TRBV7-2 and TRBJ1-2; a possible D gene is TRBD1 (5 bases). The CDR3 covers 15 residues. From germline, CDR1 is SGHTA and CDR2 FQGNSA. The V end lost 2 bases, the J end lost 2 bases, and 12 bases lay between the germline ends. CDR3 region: CASSLHPDTNYGYTF. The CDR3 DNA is TGTGCCAGCAGCTTACATCCGGACACAAACTATGGCTACACCTTC.

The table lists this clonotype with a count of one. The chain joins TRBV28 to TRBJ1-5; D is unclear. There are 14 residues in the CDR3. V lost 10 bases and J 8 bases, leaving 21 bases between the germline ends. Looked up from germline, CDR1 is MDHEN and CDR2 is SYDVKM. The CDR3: CATLSVLMLEPQHF. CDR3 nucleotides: TGTGCCACCCTATCCGTCCTGATGTTGGAGCCCCAGCATTTT.

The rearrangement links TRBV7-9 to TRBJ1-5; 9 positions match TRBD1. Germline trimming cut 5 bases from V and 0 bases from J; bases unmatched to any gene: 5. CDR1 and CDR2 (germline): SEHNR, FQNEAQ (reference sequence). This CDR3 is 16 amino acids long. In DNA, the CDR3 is TGTGCCAGCAGCCCCATGGACAGGGGTAGCAATCAGCCCCAGCATTTT. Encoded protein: CASSPMDRGSNQPQHF.

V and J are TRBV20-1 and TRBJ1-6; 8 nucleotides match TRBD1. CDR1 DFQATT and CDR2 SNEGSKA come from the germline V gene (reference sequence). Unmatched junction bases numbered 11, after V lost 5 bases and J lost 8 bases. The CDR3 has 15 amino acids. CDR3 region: CSAGRGPFGDSPLHF. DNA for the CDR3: TGCAGTGCTGGCAGGGGGCCCTTTGGGGATTCACCCCTCCACTTT.

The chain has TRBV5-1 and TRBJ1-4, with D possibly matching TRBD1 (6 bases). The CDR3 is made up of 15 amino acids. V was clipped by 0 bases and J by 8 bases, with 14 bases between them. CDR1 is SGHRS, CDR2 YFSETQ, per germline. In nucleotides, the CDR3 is TGCGCCAGCAGCTTGGGACAGGTACACTACGAAAAACTGTTTTTT. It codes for CASSLGQVHYEKLFF.

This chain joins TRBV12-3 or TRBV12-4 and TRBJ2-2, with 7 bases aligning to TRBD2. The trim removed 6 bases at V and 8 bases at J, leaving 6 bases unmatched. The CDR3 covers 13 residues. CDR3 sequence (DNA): TGTGCCAGCAGCCGGGGGGAAGTTGGGGAGCTGTTTTTT. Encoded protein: CASSRGEVGELFF.

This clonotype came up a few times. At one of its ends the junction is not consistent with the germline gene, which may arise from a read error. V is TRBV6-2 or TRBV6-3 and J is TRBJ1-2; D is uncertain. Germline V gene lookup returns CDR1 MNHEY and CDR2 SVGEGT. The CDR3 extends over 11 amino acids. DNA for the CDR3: TGTGCCAGCAGTTACCCCGACGGATACGCCTTC. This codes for CASSYPDGYAF.

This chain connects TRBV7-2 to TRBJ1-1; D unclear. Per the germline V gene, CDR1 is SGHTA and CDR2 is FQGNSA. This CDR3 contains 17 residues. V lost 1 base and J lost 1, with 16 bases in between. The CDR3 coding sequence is TGTGCCAGCAGCTTAGACACCCCCTGGGCGGAGAACACTGAAGCTTTCTTT. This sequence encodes CASSLDTPWAENTEAFF.

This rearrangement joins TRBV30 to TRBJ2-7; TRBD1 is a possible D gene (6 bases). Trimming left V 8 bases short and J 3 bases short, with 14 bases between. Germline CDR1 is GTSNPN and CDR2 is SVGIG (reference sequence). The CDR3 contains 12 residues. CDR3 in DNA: TGTGCCAGGAACCCACAGGGCTACGAGCAGTACTTC. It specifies CARNPQGYEQYF.

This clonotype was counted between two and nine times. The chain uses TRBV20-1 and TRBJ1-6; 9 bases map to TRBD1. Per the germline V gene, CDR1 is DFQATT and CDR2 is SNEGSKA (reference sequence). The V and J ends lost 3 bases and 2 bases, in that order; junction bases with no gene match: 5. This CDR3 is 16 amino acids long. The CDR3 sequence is CSARGTGSTYNSPLHF. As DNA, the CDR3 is TGCAGTGCTAGGGGGACAGGGAGCACCTATAATTCACCCCTCCACTTT.

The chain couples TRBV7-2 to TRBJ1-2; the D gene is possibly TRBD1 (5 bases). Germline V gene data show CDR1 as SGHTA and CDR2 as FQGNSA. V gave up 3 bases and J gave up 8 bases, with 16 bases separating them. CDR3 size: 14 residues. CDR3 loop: CASSFLDGANGYTF. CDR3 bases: TGTGCCAGCAGCTTTTTGGACGGGGCCAACGGCTACACCTTC.

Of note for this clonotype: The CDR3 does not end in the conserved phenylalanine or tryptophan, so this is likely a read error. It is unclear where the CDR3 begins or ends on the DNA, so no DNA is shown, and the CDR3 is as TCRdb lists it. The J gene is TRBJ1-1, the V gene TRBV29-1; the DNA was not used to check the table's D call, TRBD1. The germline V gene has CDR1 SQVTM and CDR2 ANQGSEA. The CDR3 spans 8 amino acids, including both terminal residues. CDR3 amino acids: CSVEVGDS.

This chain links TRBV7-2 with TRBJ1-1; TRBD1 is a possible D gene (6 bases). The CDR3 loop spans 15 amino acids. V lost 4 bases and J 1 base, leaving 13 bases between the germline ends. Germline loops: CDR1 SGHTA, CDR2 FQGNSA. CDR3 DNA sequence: TGTGCCAGCAGCTCCTCGGACAGACAGAACACTGAAGCTTTCTTT. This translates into CASSSSDRQNTEAFF.

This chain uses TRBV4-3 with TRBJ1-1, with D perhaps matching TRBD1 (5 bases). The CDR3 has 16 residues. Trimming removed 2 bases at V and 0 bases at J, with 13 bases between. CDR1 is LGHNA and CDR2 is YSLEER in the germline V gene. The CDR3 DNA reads TGCGCCAGCAGCCAACGACATGGGACGGTGAACACTGAAGCTTTCTTT. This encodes CASSQRHGTVNTEAFF.

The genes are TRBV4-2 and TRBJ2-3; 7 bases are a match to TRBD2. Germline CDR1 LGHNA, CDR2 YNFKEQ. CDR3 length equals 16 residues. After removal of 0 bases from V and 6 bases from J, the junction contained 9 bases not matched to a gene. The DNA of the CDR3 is TGTGCCAGCAGCCAAGATGGGGCGGGAGTCCCGGATACGCAGTATTTT. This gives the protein CASSQDGAGVPDTQYF.

The DNA of the CDR3 is TGCGCCAGCAGCTTGGCCGGGGATTACACTGAAGCTTTCTTT. This encodes CASSLAGDYTEAFF. The gene calls are TRBV5-1 and TRBJ1-1; no clear D. Trimming pared 0 bases from V and 3 bases from J, leaving 9 bases between. Germline V gene lookup returns CDR1 SGHRS and CDR2 YFSETQ. The CDR3 covers 14 residues.

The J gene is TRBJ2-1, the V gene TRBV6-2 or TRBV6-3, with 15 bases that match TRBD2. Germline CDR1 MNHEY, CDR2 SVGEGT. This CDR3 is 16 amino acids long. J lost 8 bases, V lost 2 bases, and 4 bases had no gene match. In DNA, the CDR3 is TGTGCCAGCAGTTACGGACTAGCGGGAGGGCCACATGAGCAGTTCTTC. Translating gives CASSYGLAGGPHEQFF.

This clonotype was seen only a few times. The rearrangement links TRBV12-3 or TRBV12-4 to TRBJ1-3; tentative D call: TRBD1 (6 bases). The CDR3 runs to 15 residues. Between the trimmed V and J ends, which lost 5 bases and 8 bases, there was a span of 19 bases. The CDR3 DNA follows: TGTGCCAGCAGTACCCAAGACAGGCGGCGGGACACCATATATTTT. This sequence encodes CASSTQDRRRDTIYF.

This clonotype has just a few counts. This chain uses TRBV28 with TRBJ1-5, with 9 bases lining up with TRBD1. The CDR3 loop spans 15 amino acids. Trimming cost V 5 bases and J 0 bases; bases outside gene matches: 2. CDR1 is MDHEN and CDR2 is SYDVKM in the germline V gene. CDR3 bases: TGTGCCAGCAGTGGGGACAGGGTTAGCAATCAGCCCCAGCATTTT. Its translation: CASSGDRVSNQPQHF.

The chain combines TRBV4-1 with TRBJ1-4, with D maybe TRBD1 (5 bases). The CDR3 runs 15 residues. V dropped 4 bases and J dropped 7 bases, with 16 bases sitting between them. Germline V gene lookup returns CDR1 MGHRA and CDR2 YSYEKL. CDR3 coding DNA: TGCGCCAGCAGCCTCCAGGGAAAGAGGGGTGAAAAACTGTTTTTT. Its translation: CASSLQGKRGEKLFF.

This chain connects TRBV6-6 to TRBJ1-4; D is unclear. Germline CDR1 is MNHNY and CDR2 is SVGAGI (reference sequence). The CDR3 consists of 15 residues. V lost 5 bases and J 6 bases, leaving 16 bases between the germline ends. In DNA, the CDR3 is TGTGCCAGCAGTCCCCCGGGCTCTATCTATGAAAAACTGTTTTTT. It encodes CASSPPGSIYEKLFF.

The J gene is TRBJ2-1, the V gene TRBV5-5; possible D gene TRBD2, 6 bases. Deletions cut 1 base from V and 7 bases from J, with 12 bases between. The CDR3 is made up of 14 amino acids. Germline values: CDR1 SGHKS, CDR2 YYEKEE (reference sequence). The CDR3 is CASSLWLAMNEQFF. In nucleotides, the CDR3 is TGTGCCAGCAGCTTGTGGCTAGCGATGAATGAGCAGTTCTTC.

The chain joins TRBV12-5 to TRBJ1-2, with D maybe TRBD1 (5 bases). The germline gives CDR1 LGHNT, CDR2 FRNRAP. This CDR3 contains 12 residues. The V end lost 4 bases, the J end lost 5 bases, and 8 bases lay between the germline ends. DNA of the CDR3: TGTGCTAGTGGTTCCGGGACTTATGGCTACACCTTC. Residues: CASGSGTYGYTF. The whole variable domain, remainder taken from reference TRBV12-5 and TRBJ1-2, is DARVTQTPRHKVTEMGQEVTMRCQPILGHNTVFWYRQTMMQGLELLAYFRNRAPLDDSGMPKDRFSAEMPDATLATLKIQPSEPRDSAVYFCASGSGTYGYTFGSGTRLTVV.

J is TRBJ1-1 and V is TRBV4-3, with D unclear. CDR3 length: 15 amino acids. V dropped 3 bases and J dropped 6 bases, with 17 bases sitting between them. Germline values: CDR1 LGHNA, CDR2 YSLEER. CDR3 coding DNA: TGCGCCAGCAGCCACATTAGAGGAGGAAAGGCTGAAGCTTTCTTT. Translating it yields CASSHIRGGKAEAFF.

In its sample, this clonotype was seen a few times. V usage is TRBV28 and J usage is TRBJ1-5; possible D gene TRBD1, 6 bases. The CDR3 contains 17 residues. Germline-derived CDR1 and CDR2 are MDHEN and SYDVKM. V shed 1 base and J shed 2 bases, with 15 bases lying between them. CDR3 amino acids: CASSLSRGRGGNQPQHF. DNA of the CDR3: TGTGCCAGCAGTTTATCTCGGGGGCGCGGAGGCAATCAGCCCCAGCATTTT.

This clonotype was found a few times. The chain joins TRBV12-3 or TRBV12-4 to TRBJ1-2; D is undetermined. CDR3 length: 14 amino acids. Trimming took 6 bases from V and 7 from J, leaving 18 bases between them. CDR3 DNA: TGTGCCAGCAGACTTAGCGCGACGGGTTCTGGCTACACCTTC. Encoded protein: CASRLSATGSGYTF.

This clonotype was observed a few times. CDR3 region: CSASPTAEAFF. In DNA form, the CDR3 reads TGCAGTGCTAGCCCGACAGCTGAAGCTTTCTTT. V gene TRBV20-1 combines with J gene TRBJ1-1; D is perhaps TRBD1 (5 bases). CDR1 is DFQATT and CDR2 is SNEGSKA in the germline V gene (reference sequence). The ends were cut back, 3 bases at V and 6 bases at J, with 8 bases in the middle. The CDR3 sequence is 11 residues long.

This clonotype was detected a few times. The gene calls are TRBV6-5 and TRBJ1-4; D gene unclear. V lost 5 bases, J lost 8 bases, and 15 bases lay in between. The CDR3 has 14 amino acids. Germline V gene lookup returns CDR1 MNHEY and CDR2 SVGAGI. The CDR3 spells CASSPGTGWEKLFF. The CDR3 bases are TGTGCCAGCAGTCCCGGCACCGGGTGGGAAAAACTGTTTTTT.

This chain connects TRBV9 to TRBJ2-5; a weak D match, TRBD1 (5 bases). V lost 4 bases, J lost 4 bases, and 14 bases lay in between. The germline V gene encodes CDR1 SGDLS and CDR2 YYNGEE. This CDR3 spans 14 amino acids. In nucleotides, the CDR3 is TGTGCCAGCAGCCGCGGACACTCGTCAGAGACCCAGTACTTC. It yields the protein CASSRGHSSETQYF.